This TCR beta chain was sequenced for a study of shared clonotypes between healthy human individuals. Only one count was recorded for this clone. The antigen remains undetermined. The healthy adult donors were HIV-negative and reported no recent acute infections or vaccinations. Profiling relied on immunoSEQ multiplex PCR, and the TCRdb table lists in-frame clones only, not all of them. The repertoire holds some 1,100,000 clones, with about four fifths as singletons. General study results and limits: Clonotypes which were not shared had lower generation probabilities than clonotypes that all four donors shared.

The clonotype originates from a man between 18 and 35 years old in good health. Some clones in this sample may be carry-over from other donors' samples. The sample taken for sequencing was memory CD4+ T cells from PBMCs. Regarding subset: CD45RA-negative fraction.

This CDR3 reads CASSLAPPDNEQFF. The CDR3 region has the DNA TGCGCCAGCAGCTTGGCTCCTCCTGACAATGAGCAGTTCTTC. The rearrangement joins TRBV5-1 to TRBJ2-1; D uncertain. This CDR3 comprises 14 residues. Germline V gene lookup returns CDR1 SGHRS and CDR2 YFSETQ. V lost 0 bases to trimming and J lost 5 bases, with 9 bases between them.